Below, 29 T cell receptor beta chains from the same sample are listed, as sequenced in a study of blood T cell repertoires in COVID-19. Measured with immunoSEQ multiplex PCR; TCRdb has only the in-frame clones, and not every one. In the table there are 250,000 to 300,000 clones, around four fifths of which are singletons. Sequences were obtained from peripheral blood. The receptor source for this set is a man aged 55 to 70 who had recovered from COVID-19.

This chain uses TRBV5-1 with TRBJ1-4; 8 positions match TRBD1. V shed 4 bases, J shed 4 bases, and the junction held 9 bases outside the gene matches. CDR1 and CDR2 from the germline V gene are SGHRS and YFSETQ. The CDR3 loop spans 16 amino acids. This CDR3 is CASSVGPGQDNEKLFF. CDR3 nucleotides: TGCGCCAGCAGCGTTGGACCGGGACAGGATAATGAAAAACTGTTTTTT.

About this clone itself: The conserved phenylalanine or tryptophan is not found at the CDR3 terminus, so this likely reflects a read error. V gene TRBV5-1 combines with J gene TRBJ2-3; possible D gene TRBD1, 5 bases. Trimming took 4 bases from V and 2 from J, leaving 14 bases between them. The CDR3 totals 15 residues. Germline V gene lookup returns CDR1 SGHRS and CDR2 YFSETQ. The CDR3 loop is CASSPPRQNTDTQYL. CDR3 coding DNA: TGCGCCAGCAGCCCCCCCCGACAGAACACAGATACGCAGTATCTT.

V usage is TRBV10-1 and J usage is TRBJ1-1; the D is unclear. CDR1 is WNHNN and CDR2 is SYGVQD in the germline V gene (reference sequence). The V and J ends lost 6 bases and 2 bases respectively, with 13 bases between them. The CDR3 length is 14 residues. The CDR3 sequence is CASRGEGRNTEAFF. The CDR3 region has the DNA TGCGCCAGCAGAGGAGAAGGCCGTAACACTGAAGCTTTCTTT.

The chain carries TRBV18 and TRBJ1-5, with D perhaps TRBD1 (5 bases). CDR1 is KGHSH, CDR2 LQKENI, per germline. The CDR3 has 16 amino acids. Trimming removed 5 bases from V and 5 bases from J, with 19 bases in between. CDR3 coding DNA: TGTGCCAGCTCAGTCTCCGGGCCGCCGGGGGATCAGCCCCAGCATTTT. Its protein is CASSVSGPPGDQPQHF.

The rearrangement links TRBV3-1 (or the pseudogene TRBV3-2) to TRBJ1-1; 8 bases are shared with TRBD1. The CDR3 consists of 14 residues. V lost 6 bases, J lost 5 bases, and 8 bases stayed unmatched. Germline V CDR1 and CDR2: LGHDT, YNNKEL (reference sequence). The CDR3 protein is CASRRQGSETEAFF. CDR3 nucleotides: TGTGCCAGCAGAAGACAGGGGAGTGAGACTGAAGCTTTCTTT.

For the CDR3, the DNA is TGTGCCTGGAGCGGGGGGGCAGATACGCAGTATTTT. The encoded protein is CAWSGGADTQYF. V usage is TRBV30 and J usage is TRBJ2-3, with 8 bases aligning to TRBD2. The CDR3 runs 12 residues. Per the germline V gene, CDR1 is GTSNPN and CDR2 is SVGIG (reference sequence). Trimming removed 3 bases from V and 4 bases from J; junction bases left unmatched: 0.

The V call is TRBV6-5, the J call TRBJ1-5; no firm D call. The CDR3 runs 15 residues. V lost 6 bases to trimming and J lost 2 bases, with 14 bases between them. CDR1 and CDR2 (germline): MNHEY, SVGAGI. The DNA of the CDR3 is TGTGCCAGCAGCCCGGTGACGGGTGGCAATCAGCCCCAGCATTTT. Its translation is CASSPVTGGNQPQHF.

The V and J genes are TRBV2 and TRBJ2-1; D may be TRBD1 (5 bases). There are 12 residues in the CDR3. V was pared by 6 bases and J by 5 bases, with 8 bases between. CDR1 and CDR2 (germline): SNHLY, FYNNEI. CDR3 in amino acids: CASRDNNNEQFF. The CDR3 region has the DNA TGTGCCAGCAGGGACAATAACAATGAGCAGTTCTTC.

Remarks on this clone: Relative to the germline gene, one junction end is altered; a read error may explain this. The V gene is TRBV6-6, the J gene TRBJ2-4, with 9 bases that match TRBD1. There are 14 residues in the CDR3. Germline CDR1 reads MNHNY; CDR2 reads SVGAGI (reference sequence). As DNA, the CDR3 is TGTGCCAGCAGTTGGGACAGGGCCAGAAACATTCAGTACTTC. This sequence encodes CASSWDRARNIQYF.

This clone occurred a few times. V gene TRBV28 combines with J gene TRBJ1-1, with D tentatively TRBD1 (5 bases). The CDR3 is 17 amino acids. V lost 6 bases and J lost 1, with 21 bases in between. Germline loops: CDR1 MDHEN, CDR2 SYDVKM. The CDR3 here is CASSPIFLSGPNTEAFF. The CDR3 nucleotides read TGTGCCAGCAGCCCAATTTTTTTGTCAGGGCCGAACACTGAAGCTTTCTTT.

This clone showed up just once. The V and J genes are TRBV2 and TRBJ2-6; no definite D call. Trimming took 2 bases from V and 1 from J, leaving 6 bases between them. CDR1 and CDR2 (germline): SNHLY, FYNNEI. The CDR3 covers 15 residues. DNA for the CDR3: TGTGCCAGCAGTGAACTTCTTTCTGGGGCCAACGTCCTGACTTTC. This sequence encodes CASSELLSGANVLTF.

The chain has TRBV19 and TRBJ1-3; tentative D call: TRBD1 (6 bases). CDR3 length: 15 amino acids. From germline, CDR1 is LNHDA and CDR2 SQIVND (reference sequence). Trimming took 5 bases from V and 5 from J, leaving 16 bases between them. The chain's CDR3 is CASSVAPQGRNTIYF. CDR3 DNA sequence: TGTGCCAGTAGTGTAGCCCCCCAGGGGAGAAACACCATATATTTT.

This clone was recorded once. The chain links TRBV13 to TRBJ2-7; 8 nucleotides line up with TRBD1. The CDR3 contains 13 residues. V shed 8 bases and J 3 bases; nucleotides not matched to a gene: 6. Germline V gene lookup returns CDR1 PRHDT and CDR2 FYEKMQ (reference sequence). CDR3 bases: TGTGCCAGCCGTTTGACAGGGGTCTACGAGCAGTACTTC. Its translation is CASRLTGVYEQYF. The full variable domain, completed using reference TRBV13 and TRBJ2-7, is AAGVIQSPRHLIKEKRETATLKCYPIPRHDTVYWYQQGPGQDPQFLISFYEKMQSDKGSIPDRFSAQQFSDYHSELNMSSLELGDSALYFCASRLTGVYEQYFGPGTRLTVT.

CDR3 bases: TGCAGCGTCTCAGGGGGGACAGGAGCGAACGGGCAGTACTTC. This encodes CSVSGGTGANGQYF. J is TRBJ2-7 and V is TRBV29-1; 8 nucleotides align to TRBD1. This CDR3 contains 14 residues. Germline CDR1 and CDR2: SQVTM and ANQGSEA. The V and J ends lost 6 bases and 9 bases, in that order; junction bases with no gene match: 16.

A remark on this clone: A read error may account for a junction end that differs from germline. This chain links TRBV6-1 with TRBJ2-3; 10 bases fit TRBD2. The CDR3 totals 14 residues. Per the germline V gene, CDR1 is MNHNS and CDR2 is SASEGT. CDR3 sequence reads: CASSKAGGTDTQYF. CDR3 nucleotide sequence: TGTGCCAGCAGTAAAGCGGGAGGGACAGATACGCAGTATTTT.

Only a few counts were recorded for this clone. The chain couples TRBV5-5 to TRBJ1-2; unclear D gene. Germline V gives CDR1 SGHKS, CDR2 YYEKEE (reference sequence). The CDR3 sequence is 14 residues long. The V gene lost 2 bases and the J gene lost 11 bases, with 19 bases spanning the gap. The CDR3 region is CASSFTQGPRGYTF. The DNA of the CDR3 is TGTGCCAGCAGCTTTACCCAAGGGCCCAGAGGGTACACCTTC.

The genes are TRBV27 and TRBJ2-2; TRBD2 aligns across 9 bases. V shed 5 bases and J 6 bases; nucleotides not matched to a gene: 7. Germline CDR1 reads MNHEY; CDR2 reads SMNVEV (reference sequence). CDR3 size: 15 residues. The CDR3 sequence: CASSKGLAGPGELFF. The CDR3, as DNA: TGTGCCAGCAGTAAGGGACTAGCTGGTCCCGGGGAGCTGTTTTTT.

This clone was recorded many times. The chain is built from TRBV11-2 and TRBJ2-2; D uncertain. The V gene's germline CDR1 is SGHAT and CDR2 FQNNGV. V was clipped by 2 bases and J by 5 bases, with 9 bases between them. The CDR3 is 14 residues long. CDR3 protein: CASSLRYGTGELFF. The CDR3, as DNA: TGTGCCAGCAGCTTAAGATACGGGACCGGGGAGCTGTTTTTT.

The chain links TRBV6-5 to TRBJ2-7; TRBD1 aligns across 8 bases. The V segment lost 6 bases and the J segment 1 base; nucleotides outside the gene matches: 8. This CDR3 has 15 residues. CDR1 MNHEY and CDR2 SVGAGI come from the germline V gene. CDR3 DNA: TGTGCCAGCAGCCCCTTTGGGACAGGTTCCTACGAGCAGTACTTC. Translating it yields CASSPFGTGSYEQYF.

The chain employs TRBV4-1 and TRBJ2-1; TRBD2 agrees at 16 bases. From germline, CDR1 is MGHRA and CDR2 YSYEKL. The trim removed 1 base at V and 3 bases at J, leaving 6 bases unmatched. CDR3 length equals 19 residues. This chain's CDR3 is CASSQAQGLAGGLYNEQFF. Written as DNA, the CDR3 is TGCGCCAGCAGCCAAGCCCAGGGACTAGCGGGGGGGCTCTACAATGAGCAGTTCTTC.

This sequence joins TRBV6-5 and TRBJ1-6; 8 bases align to TRBD1. Germline lookup yields CDR1 MNHEY and CDR2 SVGAGI. The CDR3 loop spans 14 amino acids. Trimming removed 6 bases from V and 9 bases from J; junction bases left unmatched: 7. CDR3 sequence (DNA): TGTGCCAGCAGCGCCGACAGGGGAGTTTCACCCCTCCACTTT. It is translated as CASSADRGVSPLHF.

The J gene is TRBJ2-7, the V gene TRBV19; TRBD2 agrees at 7 bases. Germline assignment: CDR1 LNHDA and CDR2 SQIVND (reference sequence). This CDR3 has 16 amino acids. V dropped 4 bases and J dropped 7; count of bases not matched to a gene: 16. In DNA, the CDR3 is TGTGCCAGTAGTACTGGGCGGGGGTCGGTCCAGGGTGAGCAGTACTTC. Amino acids: CASSTGRGSVQGEQYF.

The gene calls are TRBV5-1 and TRBJ2-1; D possibly corresponds to TRBD1 (6 bases). CDR1 is SGHRS and CDR2 is YFSETQ in the germline V gene. V was clipped by 5 bases and J by 2 bases, with 11 bases between them. The CDR3 has 14 amino acids. The CDR3 reads CASRAGQPYNEQFF. Written as DNA, the CDR3 is TGCGCCAGCAGGGCTGGACAGCCCTACAATGAGCAGTTCTTC.

This clone occurred many times. The gene calls are TRBV2 and TRBJ2-1, with TRBD1 identical over 9 bases. The germline gives CDR1 SNHLY, CDR2 FYNNEI. V shed 8 bases and J 5 bases; nucleotides not matched to a gene: 4. The CDR3 consists of 13 residues. CDR3 coding DNA: TGTGCCAGCGTAGGGACAGGGAACAATGAGCAGTTCTTC. As protein: CASVGTGNNEQFF. Together with reference TRBV2 and TRBJ2-1, the CDR3 gives the full variable domain: EPEVTQTPSHQVTQMGQEVILRCVPISNHLYFYWYRQILGQKVEFLVSFYNNEISEKSEIFDDQFSVERPDGSNFTLKIRSTKLEDSAMYFCASVGTGNNEQFFGPGTRLTVL.

This chain joins TRBV19 and TRBJ1-5; a possible D gene is TRBD1 (5 bases). CDR3 size: 15 residues. Trimming stripped 7 bases from V and 0 bases from J, with 13 bases between. The germline CDR1 and CDR2 sequences are LNHDA and SQIVND (reference sequence). CDR3 region: CASKGNRFSNQPQHF. The CDR3 region has the DNA TGTGCCAGTAAAGGGAACAGGTTTAGCAATCAGCCCCAGCATTTT.

This chain connects TRBV20-1 to TRBJ2-3; D is perhaps TRBD1 (6 bases). The CDR3 extends over 15 amino acids. The germline V and J ends were trimmed by 3 bases and 0 bases, with 13 bases remaining between them. Germline values: CDR1 DFQATT, CDR2 SNEGSKA (reference sequence). The CDR3 nucleotides read TGCAGTGCTAGTCAGGCAGGGGATAGCACAGATACGCAGTATTTT. Its translation is CSASQAGDSTDTQYF.

The V gene is TRBV12-5, the J gene TRBJ2-7; 7 bases are a match to TRBD1. V dropped 6 bases and J dropped 3; count of bases not matched to a gene: 8. This CDR3 is built from 14 residues. Germline assignment: CDR1 LGHNT and CDR2 FRNRAP. Written as DNA, the CDR3 is TGTGCTAGTGGGAAGGGACAGACAAACTACGAGCAGTACTTC. This gives the protein CASGKGQTNYEQYF.

V usage is TRBV7-9 and J usage is TRBJ1-4; 7 nucleotides match TRBD1. This CDR3 spans 15 amino acids. The V gene end was trimmed by 4 bases and the J gene end by 7 bases; junction bases not matched to a gene: 9. CDR1 SEHNR and CDR2 FQNEAQ come from the germline V gene (reference sequence). The CDR3 DNA reads TGTGCCAGCAGCTCTAGCAGGGGGTTATTTGAAAAACTGTTTTTT. It specifies CASSSSRGLFEKLFF.

The chain recombines TRBV6-5 with TRBJ1-5; 9 bases agree with TRBD1. The CDR3 sequence is 15 residues long. CDR1 is MNHEY and CDR2 is SVGAGI in the germline V gene. V shed 6 bases, J shed 2 bases, and the junction held 5 bases outside the gene matches. The DNA of the CDR3 is TGTGCCAGCAGGGCGGACAGGGGAGGCAATCAGCCCCAGCATTTT. Translated, it gives CASRADRGGNQPQHF.